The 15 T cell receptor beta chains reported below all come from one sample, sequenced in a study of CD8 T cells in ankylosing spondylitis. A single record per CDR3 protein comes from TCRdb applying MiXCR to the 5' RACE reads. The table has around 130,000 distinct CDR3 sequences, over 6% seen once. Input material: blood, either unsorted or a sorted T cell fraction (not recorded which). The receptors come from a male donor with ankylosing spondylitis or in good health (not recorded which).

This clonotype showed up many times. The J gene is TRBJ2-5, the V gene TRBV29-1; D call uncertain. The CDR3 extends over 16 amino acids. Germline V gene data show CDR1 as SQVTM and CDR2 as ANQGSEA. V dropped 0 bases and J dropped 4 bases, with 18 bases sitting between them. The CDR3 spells CSVEDGRGDEPETQYF. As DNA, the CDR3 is TGCAGCGTTGAAGACGGACGCGGAGACGAACCAGAGACCCAGTACTTC.

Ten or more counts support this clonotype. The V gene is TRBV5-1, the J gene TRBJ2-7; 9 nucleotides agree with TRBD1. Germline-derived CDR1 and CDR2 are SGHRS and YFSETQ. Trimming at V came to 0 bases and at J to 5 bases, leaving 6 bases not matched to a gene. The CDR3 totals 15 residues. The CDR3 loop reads CASSLEGQGGNEQYF. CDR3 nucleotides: TGCGCCAGCAGCTTGGAGGGACAGGGAGGAAACGAGCAGTACTTC.

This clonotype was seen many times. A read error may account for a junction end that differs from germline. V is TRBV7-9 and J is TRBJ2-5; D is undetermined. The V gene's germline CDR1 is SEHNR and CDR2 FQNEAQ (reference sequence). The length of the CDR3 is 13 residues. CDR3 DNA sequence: TGTGCCAGCAGCCCCCTGTTCCAAGGGACCCAGTACTTC. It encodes CASSPLFQGTQYF.

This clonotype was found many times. The CDR3 region has the DNA TGCGCCAGCAGCTTGCGAAGGGGAGAAGGCACTAATGAAAAACTGTTTTTT. Translated, it gives CASSLRRGEGTNEKLFF. This chain joins TRBV5-1 and TRBJ1-4, with D tentatively TRBD1 (5 bases). This CDR3 has 17 amino acids. Germline CDR1 is SGHRS and CDR2 is YFSETQ. V was pared by 1 base and J by 2 bases, with 15 bases between.

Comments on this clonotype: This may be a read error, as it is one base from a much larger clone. The CDR3 reads CASTRGNYGSTF. The DNA of the CDR3 is TGCGCCAGCACACGTGGGAACTATGGCTCCACCTTC. This chain links TRBV5-1 with TRBJ1-2; D is uncertain. Germline values: CDR1 SGHRS, CDR2 YFSETQ. This CDR3 comprises 12 residues.

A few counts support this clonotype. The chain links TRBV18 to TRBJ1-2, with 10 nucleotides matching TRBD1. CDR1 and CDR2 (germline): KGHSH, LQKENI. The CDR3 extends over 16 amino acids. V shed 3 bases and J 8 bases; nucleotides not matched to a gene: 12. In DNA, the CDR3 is TGTGCCAGCTCACCTACATTCCCGACAGGGGGCTTCGGCTACACCTTC. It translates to CASSPTFPTGGFGYTF.

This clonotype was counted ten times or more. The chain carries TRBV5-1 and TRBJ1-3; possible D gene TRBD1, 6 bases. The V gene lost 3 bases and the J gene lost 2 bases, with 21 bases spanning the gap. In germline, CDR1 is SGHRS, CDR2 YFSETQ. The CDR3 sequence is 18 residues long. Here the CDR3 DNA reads TGCGCCAGCAGCTCGCTCTCGGGCAGGGGATTACCTGGAAACACCATATATTTT. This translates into CASSSLSGRGLPGNTIYF.

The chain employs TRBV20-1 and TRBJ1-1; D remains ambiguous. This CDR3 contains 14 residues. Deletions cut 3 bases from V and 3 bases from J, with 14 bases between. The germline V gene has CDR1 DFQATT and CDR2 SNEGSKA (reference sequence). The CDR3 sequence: CSASSPAGYTEAFF. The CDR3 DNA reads TGCAGTGCTAGTTCCCCGGCGGGGTACACTGAAGCTTTCTTT.

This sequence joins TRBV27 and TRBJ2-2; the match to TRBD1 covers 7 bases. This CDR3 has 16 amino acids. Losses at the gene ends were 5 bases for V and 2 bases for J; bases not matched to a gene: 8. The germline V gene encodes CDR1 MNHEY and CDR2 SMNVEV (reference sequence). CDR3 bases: TGTGCCAGCAGTCCCGACAGGGACATCAACACCGGGGAGCTGTTTTTT. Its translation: CASSPDRDINTGELFF.

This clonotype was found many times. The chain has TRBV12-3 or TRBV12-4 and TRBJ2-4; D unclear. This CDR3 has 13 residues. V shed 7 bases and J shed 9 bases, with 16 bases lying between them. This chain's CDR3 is CASTSVGTIIQYF. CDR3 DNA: TGTGCCAGCACATCTGTCGGCACTATCATTCAGTACTTC.

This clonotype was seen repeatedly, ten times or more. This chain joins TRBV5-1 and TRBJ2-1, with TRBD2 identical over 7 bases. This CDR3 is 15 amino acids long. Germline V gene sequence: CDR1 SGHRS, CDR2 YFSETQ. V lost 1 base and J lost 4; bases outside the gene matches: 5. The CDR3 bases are TGCGCCAGCAGCTTGAGGGCTAGCGGATACAATGAGCAGTTCTTC. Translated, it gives CASSLRASGYNEQFF.

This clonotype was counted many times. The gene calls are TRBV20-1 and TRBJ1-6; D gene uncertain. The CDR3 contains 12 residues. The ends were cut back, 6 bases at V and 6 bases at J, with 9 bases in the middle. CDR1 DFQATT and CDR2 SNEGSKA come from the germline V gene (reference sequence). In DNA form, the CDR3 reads TGCAGTGCCCGGGCCTTTAATTCACCCCTCCACTTT. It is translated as CSARAFNSPLHF.

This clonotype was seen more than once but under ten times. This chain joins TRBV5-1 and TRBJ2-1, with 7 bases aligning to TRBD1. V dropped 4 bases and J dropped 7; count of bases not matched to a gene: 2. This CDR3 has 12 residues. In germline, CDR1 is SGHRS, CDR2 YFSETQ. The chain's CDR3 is CASSDRANEQFF. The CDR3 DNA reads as TGCGCCAGCAGCGACAGGGCGAATGAGCAGTTCTTC.

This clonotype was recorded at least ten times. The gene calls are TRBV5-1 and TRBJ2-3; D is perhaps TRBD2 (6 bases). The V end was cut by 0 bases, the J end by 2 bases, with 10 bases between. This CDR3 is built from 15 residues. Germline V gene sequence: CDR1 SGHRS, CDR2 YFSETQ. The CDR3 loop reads CASSLEAGNTDTQYF. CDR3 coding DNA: TGCGCCAGCAGCTTGGAGGCGGGAAACACAGATACGCAGTATTTT. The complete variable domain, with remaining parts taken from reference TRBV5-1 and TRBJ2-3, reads KAGVTQTPRYLIKTRGQQVTLSCSPISGHRSVSWYQQTPGQGLQFLFEYFSETQRNKGNFPGRFSGRQFSNSRSEMNVSTLELGDSALYLCASSLEAGNTDTQYFGPGTRLTVL.

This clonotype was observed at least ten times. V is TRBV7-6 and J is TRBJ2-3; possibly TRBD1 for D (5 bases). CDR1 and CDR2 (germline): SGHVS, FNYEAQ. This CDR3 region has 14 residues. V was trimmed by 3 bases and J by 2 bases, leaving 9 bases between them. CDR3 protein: CASSFDRLTDTQYF. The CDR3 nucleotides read TGTGCCAGCAGCTTTGACAGACTCACAGATACGCAGTATTTT.